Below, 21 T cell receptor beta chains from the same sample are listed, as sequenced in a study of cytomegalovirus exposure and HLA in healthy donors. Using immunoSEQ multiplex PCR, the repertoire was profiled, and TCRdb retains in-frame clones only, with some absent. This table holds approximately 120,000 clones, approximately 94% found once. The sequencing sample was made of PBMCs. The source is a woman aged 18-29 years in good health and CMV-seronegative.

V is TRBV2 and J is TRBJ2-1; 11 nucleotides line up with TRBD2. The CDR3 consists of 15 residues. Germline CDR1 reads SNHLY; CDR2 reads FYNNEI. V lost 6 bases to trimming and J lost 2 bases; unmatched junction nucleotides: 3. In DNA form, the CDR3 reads TGTGCCAGCAGCATAGCGGGAGGGACCTACAATGAGCAGTTCTTC. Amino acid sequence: CASSIAGGTYNEQFF.

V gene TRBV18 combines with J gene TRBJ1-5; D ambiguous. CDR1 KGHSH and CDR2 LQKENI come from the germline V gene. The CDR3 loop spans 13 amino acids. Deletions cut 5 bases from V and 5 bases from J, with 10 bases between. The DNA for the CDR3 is TGTGCCAGCTCATCAGGTTCCCATCAGCCCCAGCATTTT. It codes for CASSSGSHQPQHF.

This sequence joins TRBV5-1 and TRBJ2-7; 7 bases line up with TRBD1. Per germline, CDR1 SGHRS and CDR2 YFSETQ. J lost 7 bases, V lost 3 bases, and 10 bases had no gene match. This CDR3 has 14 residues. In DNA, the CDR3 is TGCGCCAGCAGCTCCGGGACAGTGATGGGGGAGCAGTACTTC. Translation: CASSSGTVMGEQYF.

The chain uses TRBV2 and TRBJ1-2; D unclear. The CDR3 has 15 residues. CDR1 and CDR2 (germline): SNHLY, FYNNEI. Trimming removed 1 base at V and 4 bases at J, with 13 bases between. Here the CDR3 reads CASSEGVSYLYGYTF. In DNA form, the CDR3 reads TGTGCCAGCAGTGAAGGAGTGTCCTACCTCTATGGCTACACCTTC. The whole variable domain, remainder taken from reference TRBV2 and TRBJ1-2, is EPEVTQTPSHQVTQMGQEVILRCVPISNHLYFYWYRQILGQKVEFLVSFYNNEISEKSEIFDDQFSVERPDGSNFTLKIRSTKLEDSAMYFCASSEGVSYLYGYTFGSGTRLTVV.

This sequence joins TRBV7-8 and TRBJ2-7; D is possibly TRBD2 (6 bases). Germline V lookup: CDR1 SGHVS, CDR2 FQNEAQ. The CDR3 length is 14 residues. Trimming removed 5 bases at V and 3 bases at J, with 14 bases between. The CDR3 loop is CASSQELAVYEQYF. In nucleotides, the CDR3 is TGTGCCAGCAGCCAAGAACTAGCAGTCTACGAGCAGTACTTC.

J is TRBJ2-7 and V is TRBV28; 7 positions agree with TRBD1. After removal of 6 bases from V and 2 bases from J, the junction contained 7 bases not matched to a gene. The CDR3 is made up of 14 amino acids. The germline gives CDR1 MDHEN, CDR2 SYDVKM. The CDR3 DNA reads TGTGCCAGCAGCTCACAGGGGATTGCCTACGAGCAGTACTTC. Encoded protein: CASSSQGIAYEQYF.

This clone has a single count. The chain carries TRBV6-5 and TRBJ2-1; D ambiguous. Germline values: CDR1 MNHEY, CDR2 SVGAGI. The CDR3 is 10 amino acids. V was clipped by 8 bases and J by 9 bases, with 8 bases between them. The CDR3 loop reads CASLYGEQFF. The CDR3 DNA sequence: TGTGCCAGCCTGTACGGTGAGCAGTTCTTC.

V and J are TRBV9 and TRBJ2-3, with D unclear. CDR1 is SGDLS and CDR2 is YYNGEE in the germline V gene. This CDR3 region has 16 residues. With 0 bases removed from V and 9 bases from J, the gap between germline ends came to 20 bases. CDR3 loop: CASSVEDVSSLGTQYF. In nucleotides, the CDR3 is TGTGCCAGCAGCGTAGAAGACGTCTCCTCACTCGGGACGCAGTATTTT.

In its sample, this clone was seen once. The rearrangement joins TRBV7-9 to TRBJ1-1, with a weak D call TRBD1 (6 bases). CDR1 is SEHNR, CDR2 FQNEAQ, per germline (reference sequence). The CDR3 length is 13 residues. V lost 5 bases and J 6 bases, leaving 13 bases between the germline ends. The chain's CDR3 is CASSLTTGPEAFF. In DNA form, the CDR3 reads TGTGCCAGCAGCCTTACCACAGGGCCTGAAGCTTTCTTT.

CDR3 sequence: CASSLAGTQNTETQYF. The CDR3 bases are TGTGCCAGCAGCCTAGCGGGGACTCAAAATACAGAGACCCAGTACTTC. The genes are TRBV28 and TRBJ2-5; TRBD2 agrees at 9 bases. This CDR3 is 16 amino acids long. Per the germline V gene, CDR1 is MDHEN and CDR2 is SYDVKM. The V and J ends lost 6 bases and 4 bases, in that order; junction bases with no gene match: 12.

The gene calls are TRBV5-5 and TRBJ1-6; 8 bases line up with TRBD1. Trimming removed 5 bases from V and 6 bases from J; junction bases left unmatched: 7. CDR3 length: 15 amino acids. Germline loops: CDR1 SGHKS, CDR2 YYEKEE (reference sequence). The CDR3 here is CASSGQGTRNSPLHF. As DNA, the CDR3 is TGTGCCAGCAGTGGACAGGGAACGCGTAATTCACCCCTCCACTTT.

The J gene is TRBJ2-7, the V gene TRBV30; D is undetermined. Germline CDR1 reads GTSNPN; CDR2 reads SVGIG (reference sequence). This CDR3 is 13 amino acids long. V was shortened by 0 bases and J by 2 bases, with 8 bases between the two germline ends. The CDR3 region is CAWSVPSTYEQYF. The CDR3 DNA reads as TGTGCCTGGAGTGTACCCAGTACCTACGAGCAGTACTTC.

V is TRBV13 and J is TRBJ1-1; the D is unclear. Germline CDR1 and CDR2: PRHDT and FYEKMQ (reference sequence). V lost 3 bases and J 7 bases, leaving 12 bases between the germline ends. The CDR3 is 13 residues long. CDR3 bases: TGTGCCAGCAGCTTCTCTCCCGGTGGTGAAGCTTTCTTT. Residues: CASSFSPGGEAFF. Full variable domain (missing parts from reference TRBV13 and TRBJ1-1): AAGVIQSPRHLIKEKRETATLKCYPIPRHDTVYWYQQGPGQDPQFLISFYEKMQSDKGSIPDRFSAQQFSDYHSELNMSSLELGDSALYFCASSFSPGGEAFFGQGTRLTVV.

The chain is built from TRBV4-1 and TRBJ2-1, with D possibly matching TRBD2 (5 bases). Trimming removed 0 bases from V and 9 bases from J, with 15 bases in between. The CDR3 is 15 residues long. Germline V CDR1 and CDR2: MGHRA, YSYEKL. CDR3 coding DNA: TGCGCCAGCAGCCAAGATCCAGCAGGAGGTCGTGAGCAGTTCTTC. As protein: CASSQDPAGGREQFF.

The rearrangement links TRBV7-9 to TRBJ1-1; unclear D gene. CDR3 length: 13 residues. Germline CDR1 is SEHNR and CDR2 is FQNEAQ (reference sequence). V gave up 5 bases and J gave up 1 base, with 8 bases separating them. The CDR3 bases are TGTGCCAGCAGCGCGAATAGGAACACTGAAGCTTTCTTT. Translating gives CASSANRNTEAFF.

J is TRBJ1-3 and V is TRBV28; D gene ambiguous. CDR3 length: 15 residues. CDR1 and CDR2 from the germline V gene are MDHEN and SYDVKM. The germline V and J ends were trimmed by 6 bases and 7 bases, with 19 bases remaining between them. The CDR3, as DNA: TGTGCCAGCAGACTAGGGTCTCCCCCGGGGAACACCATATATTTT. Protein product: CASRLGSPPGNTIYF.

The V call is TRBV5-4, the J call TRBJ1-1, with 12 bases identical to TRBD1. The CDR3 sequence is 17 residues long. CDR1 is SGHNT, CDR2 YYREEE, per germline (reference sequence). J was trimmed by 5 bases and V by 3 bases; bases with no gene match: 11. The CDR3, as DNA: TGTGCCAGCAGCTACGGGACAGGGGGCATGGGTGCAACTGAAGCTTTCTTT. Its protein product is CASSYGTGGMGATEAFF. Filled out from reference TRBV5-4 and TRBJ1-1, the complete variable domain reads ETGVTQSPTHLIKTRGQQVTLRCSSQSGHNTVSWYQQALGQGPQFIFQYYREEENGRGNFPPRFSGLQFPNYSSELNVNALELDDSALYLCASSYGTGGMGATEAFFGQGTRLTVV.

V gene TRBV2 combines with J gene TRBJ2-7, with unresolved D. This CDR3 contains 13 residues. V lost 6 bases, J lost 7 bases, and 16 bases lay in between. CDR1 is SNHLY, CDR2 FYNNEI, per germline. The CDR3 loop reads CASRGLARGEQYF. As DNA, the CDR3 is TGTGCCAGCAGGGGCCTGGCCCGTGGTGAGCAGTACTTC. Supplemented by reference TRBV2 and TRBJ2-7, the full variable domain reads EPEVTQTPSHQVTQMGQEVILRCVPISNHLYFYWYRQILGQKVEFLVSFYNNEISEKSEIFDDQFSVERPDGSNFTLKIRSTKLEDSAMYFCASRGLARGEQYFGPGTRLTVT.

CDR3 nucleotides: TGTGCCAGCAGATTACAGGGGATTAGCTCCTACAATGAGCAGTTCTTC. It is translated as CASRLQGISSYNEQFF. The chain has TRBV28 and TRBJ2-1, with 7 bases identical to TRBD1. Trimming took 6 bases from V and 0 from J; bases not matched to a gene: 8. CDR1 and CDR2 from the germline V gene are MDHEN and SYDVKM. The CDR3 totals 16 residues.

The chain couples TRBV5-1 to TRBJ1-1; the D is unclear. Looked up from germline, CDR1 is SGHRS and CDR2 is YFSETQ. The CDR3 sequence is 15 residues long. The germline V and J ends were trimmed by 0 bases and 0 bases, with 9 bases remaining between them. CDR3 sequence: CASSLGSAMNTEAFF. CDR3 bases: TGCGCCAGCAGCTTGGGTTCAGCGATGAACACTGAAGCTTTCTTT.

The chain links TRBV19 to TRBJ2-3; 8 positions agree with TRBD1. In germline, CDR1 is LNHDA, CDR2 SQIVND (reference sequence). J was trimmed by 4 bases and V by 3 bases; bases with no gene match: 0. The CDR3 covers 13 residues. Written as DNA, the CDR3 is TGTGCCAGTAGTATGGACAGGGCAGATACGCAGTATTTT. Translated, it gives CASSMDRADTQYF.